These T cell receptor beta chains were read from a single sample in a study of CD8 T cells in Susac syndrome. TCRdb analysed the immunoSEQ multiplex PCR reads with MiXCR anew, one entry per CDR3 protein. The sample has hundreds of thousands of distinct CDR3 sequences, around 85% seen once; the top ten hold around 0.22%. The sequenced material came from CD8+ T cells from PBMCs. Source of these receptors: a human donor with multiple sclerosis. CDR3s include the opening cysteine and the closing phenylalanine or tryptophan. Each record gives: V gene, clone size, J gene, D gene, CDR3 DNA, CDR3 protein. The D gene is left open where the match is weak. A row's size may be missing; if present it is once, few, many or a size class.

TRBV18	.	TRBJ2-3	.	TGTGCCAGCTCACCAAAGTGGAGACGCACAGATACGCAGTATTTT	CASSPKWRRTDTQYF
TRBV12-3/TRBV12-4	.	TRBJ2-7	.	TGTGCCAGCAGTGCGTCCTCCCGGGGCTACGAGCAGTACTTC	CASSASSRGYEQYF
TRBV14	.	TRBJ2-2	.	TGTGCCAGCAGCCAAAGTCTCACCGGGGAGCTGTTTTTT	CASSQSLTGELFF
TRBV28	.	TRBJ1-5	.	TGTGCCAGCAGTCCCCGCCCCGAATTACCTCGGAGAGAGCCCCAGCATTTT	CASSPRPELPRREPQHF
TRBV6-2/TRBV6-3	once	TRBJ2-7	TRBD2	TGTGCCAGCAGTTACCCCGGACTAGCGGGACGTCAGTACGAGCAGTACTTC	CASSYPGLAGRQYEQYF
TRBV11-1	.	TRBJ1-1	.	TGTGCCAGCAGCTCCCCCGCCCTGGGAACTGAAGCTTTCTTT	CASSSPALGTEAFF
TRBV27	.	TRBJ2-1	TRBD2	TGTGCCAGCAGCCCGAGCCTAGCGGGAGTGAATGAGCAGTTCTTC	CASSPSLAGVNEQFF
TRBV4-3	.	TRBJ2-7	TRBD1	TGCGCCAGCAGCCAAGATCTCTCGACAGGGCGGCCCTACGAGCAGTACTTC	CASSQDLSTGRPYEQYF
TRBV27	.	TRBJ2-5	.	TGTGCCAGCAGCGACTCCATTAGGGAGACCCAGTACTTC	CASSDSIRETQYF
TRBV28	once	TRBJ2-2	TRBD2	TGTGCCAGCAGACTCTCCGGACTAGACACCGGGGAGCTGTTTTTT	CASRLSGLDTGELFF
TRBV15	.	TRBJ2-7	TRBD1	TGTGCCACCAGCAGAGATCAGTTACAGGGGTTTGGAGAGCAGTACTTC	CATSRDQLQGFGEQYF
TRBV30	.	TRBJ2-7	TRBD2	TGTGCCTGGAGTGTATGGACTAGCGGAGCCTACGAGCAGTACTTC	CAWSVWTSGAYEQYF
TRBV19	once	TRBJ2-1	TRBD2	TGTGCCAGTCGGGAAGCGGGGAGCTCCTACAATGAGCAGTTCTTC	CASREAGSSYNEQFF
TRBV11-1	.	TRBJ2-1	.	TGTGCCAGCAGCTTAGCACCGGGTACCTTCGATGAGCAGTTCTTC	CASSLAPGTFDEQFF
TRBV28	.	TRBJ2-7	TRBD2	TGTGCCAGCAGTTTTCCCCAGAGCGGGGGCACCTACGAGCAGTACTTC	CASSFPQSGGTYEQYF
TRBV9	.	TRBJ2-3	TRBD2	TGTGCCAGCAGCGTAGAGCGGGGACGCACAGATACGCAGTATTTT	CASSVERGRTDTQYF
TRBV6-2/TRBV6-3	few	TRBJ2-7	.	TGTGCCAGCAGTTCCTTCCGACAGGTTCGGTCTCCCGAGCAGTACTTC	CASSSFRQVRSPEQYF
TRBV6-5	.	TRBJ2-1	.	TGTGCCAGCAGTTACATGGGGGGCGCCTACAATGAGCAGTTCTTC	CASSYMGGAYNEQFF
TRBV28	.	TRBJ1-4	TRBD1	TGTGCCAGCAGTTCCACCGGGACAGCGGGGGAAAAACTGTTTTTT	CASSSTGTAGEKLFF
TRBV5-1	.	TRBJ1-2	TRBD1	TGCGCCATCCCGAACAGGGGAGGAGGCTACACCTTC	CAIPNRGGGYTF
TRBV12-3/TRBV12-4	.	TRBJ2-1	.	TGTGCCAGCATCGACGACAGAACCTACAATGAGCAGTTCTTC	CASIDDRTYNEQFF
TRBV7-3	.	TRBJ1-1	TRBD1	TGTGCCAGCAGCTTATCTGGGACAGATATCACTGAAGCTTTCTTT	CASSLSGTDITEAFF
TRBV13	.	TRBJ2-7	TRBD2	TGTGCCAGCAGCTCTTTAGCGGGAGCCTACGAGCAGTACTTC	CASSSLAGAYEQYF
TRBV24-1	.	TRBJ2-2	.	TGTGCCACCAAGGAGGGGGAGACCGGGGAGCTGTTTTTT	CATKEGETGELFF
TRBV2	.	TRBJ2-1	.	TGTGCCAGTATAGCTGGGTACTACAATGAGCAGTTCTTC	CASIAGYYNEQFF
TRBV11-2	.	TRBJ2-4	.	TGTGCCAGCAGCTTAAACGACGCGGGGGCCAAAAACATTCAGTACTTC	CASSLNDAGAKNIQYF
TRBV28	few	TRBJ2-1	TRBD2	TGTGCCAGCAGTCCGGGGACTAGCGGGAGCTCCTACAATGAGCAGTTCTTC	CASSPGTSGSSYNEQFF
TRBV9	once	TRBJ1-3	.	TGTGCCAGCAGCGTAGGTGGAAACACCATATATTTT	CASSVGGNTIYF
TRBV7-8	.	TRBJ1-2	.	TGTGCCAGCAGCTTAGGGGTAACAGCTAACTATGGCTACACCTTC	CASSLGVTANYGYTF
TRBV24-1	.	TRBJ2-2	.	TGTGCCACCAGTGATTTGCGAGGAATCGGGGAGCTCTTTTTT	CATSDLRGIGELFF
TRBV6-6	.	TRBJ1-1	.	TGTGCCAGCAGTATATTCGCGGACACTGAAGCTTTCTTT	CASSIFADTEAFF
TRBV19	few	TRBJ2-1	TRBD2	TGTGCCAGTAGTCCCACTAGCGGTTACAATGAGCAGTTCTTC	CASSPTSGYNEQFF
TRBV7-9	.	TRBJ2-7	TRBD1	TGTGCCGGCAGCTTAGAGCCGGGACAGGCCTACGAGCAGTACTTC	CAGSLEPGQAYEQYF
TRBV28	once	TRBJ2-7	.	TGTGCCAGCAGTTTATTGGGAGGAATCCCCTCCTACGAGCAGTACTTC	CASSLLGGIPSYEQYF
TRBV7-2	.	TRBJ2-1	.	TGTGCCAGCAGCTTTCTCGGCAATGAGCAGTTCTTC	CASSFLGNEQFF
TRBV12-3/TRBV12-4	few	TRBJ1-3	.	TGTGCCAGCAGTTTTGGATTCTCTGGAAACACCATATATTTT	CASSFGFSGNTIYF
TRBV10-3	.	TRBJ2-7	TRBD2	TGTGCCATCAGTGATTCCGGGACTAGCGACTTATACGAGCAGTACTTC	CAISDSGTSDLYEQYF
TRBV27	.	TRBJ2-7	.	TGTGCCAGCAGTTACCAAGGGCCCTCCTACGAGCAGTACTTC	CASSYQGPSYEQYF
TRBV9	.	TRBJ2-1	.	TGTGCCAGCAACGCTGGCCTGGGGGGCTTAAACAATGAGCAGTTCTTC	CASNAGLGGLNNEQFF
TRBV27	.	TRBJ1-1	.	TGTGCCAGCAGTTTATCGTACAGGGCTGAAGCTTTCTTT	CASSLSYRAEAFF
TRBV28	.	TRBJ2-1	TRBD1	TGTGCCAGCAGTTCTCGACAGGGGATAGCGGCCCGCTCCTACAATGAGCAGTTCTTC	CASSSRQGIAARSYNEQFF
TRBV23-1	.	TRBJ2-7	TRBD1	TGCGCCAGCAGACCGGGACAGGGATCCGACGAGCAGTACTTC	CASRPGQGSDEQYF
TRBV5-1	.	TRBJ1-1	.	TGCGCCAGCAGCTCAACCCGGGACGGGAACACTGAAGCTTTCTTT	CASSSTRDGNTEAFF
TRBV30	.	TRBJ1-2	.	TGTGCCTGGGGCAGCGTGGTGAACTATGGCTACACCTTC	CAWGSVVNYGYTF
TRBV10-2	.	TRBJ1-1	.	TGCGCCAGCAGTGAGTTCCTCGGGACACGCGTTAAAGCTTTCTTT	CASSEFLGTRVKAFF
TRBV27	.	TRBJ2-1	.	TGTGCCAGCAGTTTATTAAGGACGTACTACAATGAGCAGTTCTTC	CASSLLRTYYNEQFF
TRBV27	.	TRBJ2-4	.	TGTGCCAGCAGTTCCCTTCTACCTGCCAAAAACATTCAGTACTTC	CASSSLLPAKNIQYF
TRBV2	once	TRBJ1-2	.	TGTGCCAGCAGTGACGGAGGGCAGTCTCTTTCTGGTTTGGGCTACACCTTC	CASSDGGQSLSGLGYTF
TRBV27	once	TRBJ1-2	.	TGTGCCAGCAGGGGACGGGCTAACTATGGCTACACCTTC	CASRGRANYGYTF
TRBV4-1	.	TRBJ1-1	TRBD1	TGCGCCAGCAGCCAAGATCCGGGACAGGGCCTCTCAAACACTGAAGCTTTCTTT	CASSQDPGQGLSNTEAFF
TRBV11-2	.	TRBJ2-7	TRBD2	TGTGCCAGCAGCACCAAAGAGGGTAGCGGGAGAGTCGACGAGCAGTACTTC	CASSTKEGSGRVDEQYF
TRBV4-3	once	TRBJ2-1	TRBD2	TGCGCCAGCAGCCAAGGACGGAGGGGCGGGAGAGACTACAATGAGCAGTTCTTC	CASSQGRRGGRDYNEQFF
TRBV6-1	.	TRBJ2-1	TRBD1	TGTGCCAGCACCTCACGACATGGGGACAGGTCCTACAATGAGCAGTTCTTC	CASTSRHGDRSYNEQFF
TRBV30	.	TRBJ2-7	.	TGTGCCTGGGGTTCGGGACACTACGACGAGCAGTACTTC	CAWGSGHYDEQYF
TRBV10-3	.	TRBJ2-3	TRBD2	TGTGCCATCAGTGAGCTAGCGGGTATCACAGATACGCAGTATTTT	CAISELAGITDTQYF
TRBV18	few	TRBJ2-7	.	TGTGCCAGCTCACCACTCCGGGACGGATACTACGAGCAGTACTTC	CASSPLRDGYYEQYF
TRBV5-1	.	TRBJ1-2	.	TGCGCCAGCAGCGGGGACGTACGAAACTATGGCTACACCTTC	CASSGDVRNYGYTF
TRBV9	.	TRBJ2-1	TRBD2	TGTGCCAGCAGCGTAGGGGTTGGGAGCGGGACCTACAATGAGCAGTTCTTC	CASSVGVGSGTYNEQFF